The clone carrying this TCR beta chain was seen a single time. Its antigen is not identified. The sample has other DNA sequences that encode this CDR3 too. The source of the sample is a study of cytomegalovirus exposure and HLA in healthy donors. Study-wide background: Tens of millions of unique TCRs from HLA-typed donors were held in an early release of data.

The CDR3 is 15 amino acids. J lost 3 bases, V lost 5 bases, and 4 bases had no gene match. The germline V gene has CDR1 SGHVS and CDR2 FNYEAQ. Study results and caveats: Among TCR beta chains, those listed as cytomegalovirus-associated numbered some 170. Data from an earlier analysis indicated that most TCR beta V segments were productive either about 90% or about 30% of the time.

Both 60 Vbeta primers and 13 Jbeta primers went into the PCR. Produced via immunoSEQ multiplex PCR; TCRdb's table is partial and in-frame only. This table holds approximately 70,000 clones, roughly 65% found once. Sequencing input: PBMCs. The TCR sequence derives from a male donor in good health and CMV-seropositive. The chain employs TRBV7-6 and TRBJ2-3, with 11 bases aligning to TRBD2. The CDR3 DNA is TGTGCCAGCAGCCGCACTAGCGGGAGAACAGATACGCAGTATTTT. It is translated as CASSRTSGRTDTQYF.